The clone carrying this T cell receptor (beta chain) has just a few counts. This entry is derived from a study of blood T cells in healthy people across ages. Together with a sample-barcoded 5' primer, a J-beta primer mix was included in a second PCR lasting about 6 to 11 cycles. TCRdb used MiXCR to reprocess the 5' RACE reads, holding one entry per CDR3 protein. The sample includes roughly 1,300,000 distinct CDR3 sequences, around 59% of them seen just once. V shed 4 bases and J 2 bases; nucleotides not matched to a gene: 4. This CDR3 comprises 14 residues. Germline lookup yields CDR1 SGHTA and CDR2 FQGNSA.

Sequenced: blood. This chain joins TRBV7-2 and TRBJ2-5; 7 positions match TRBD1. This TCR derives from a man aged 18 to 30 in good health. CDR3 coding DNA: TGTGCCAGCAGCTCAGTCAGGGGGCAAGAGACCCAGTACTTC. It is translated as CASSSVRGQETQYF. The entire variable domain, with the rest obtained from reference TRBV7-2 and TRBJ2-5, is as follows: GAGVSQSPSNKVTEKGKDVELRCDPISGHTALYWYRQSLGQGLEFLIYFQGNSAPDKSGLPSDRFSAERTGGSVSTLTIQRTQQEDSAVYLCASSSVRGQETQYFGPGTRLLVL.